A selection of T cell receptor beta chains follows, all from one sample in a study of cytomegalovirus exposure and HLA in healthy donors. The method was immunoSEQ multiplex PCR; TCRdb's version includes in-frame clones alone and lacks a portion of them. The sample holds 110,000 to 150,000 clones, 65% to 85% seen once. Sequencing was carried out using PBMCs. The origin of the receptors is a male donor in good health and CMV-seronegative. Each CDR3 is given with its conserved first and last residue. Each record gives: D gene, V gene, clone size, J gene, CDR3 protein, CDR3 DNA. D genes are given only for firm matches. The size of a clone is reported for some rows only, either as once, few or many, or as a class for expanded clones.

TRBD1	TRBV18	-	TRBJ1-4	CASSPSGTGVEKLFF	TGTGCCAGCTCACCGTCCGGGACAGGGGTCGAAAAACTGTTTTTT
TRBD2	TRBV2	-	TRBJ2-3	CASAGTSASTDTQYF	TGTGCCAGCGCCGGGACTAGCGCTAGCACAGATACGCAGTATTTT
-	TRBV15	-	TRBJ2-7	CATSIKRGAQGEQYF	TGTGCCACCAGCATAAAGAGGGGGGCACAGGGGGAGCAGTACTTC
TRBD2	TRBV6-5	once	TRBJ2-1	CASKPGLAVNEQFF	TGTGCCAGCAAGCCGGGACTAGCGGTCAATGAGCAGTTCTTC
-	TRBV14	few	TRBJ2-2	CASSRTDLNTGELFF	TGTGCCAGCAGCCGGACAGACTTGAACACCGGGGAGCTGTTTTTT
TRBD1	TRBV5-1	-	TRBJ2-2	CASSLGDSNTGELFF	TGCGCCAGCAGCTTGGGGGACAGTAACACCGGGGAGCTGTTTTTT
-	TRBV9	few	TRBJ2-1	CASSAGVLGHNEQFF	TGTGCCAGCAGCGCGGGAGTCCTAGGCCACAATGAGCAGTTCTTC
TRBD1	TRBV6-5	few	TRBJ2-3	CASRHGTGNTDTQYF	TGTGCCAGCAGGCATGGGACAGGAAATACAGATACGCAGTATTTT
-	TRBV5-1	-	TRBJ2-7	CASSLVGLGAGEQYF	TGCGCCAGCAGCTTGGTTGGCCTAGGGGCCGGAGAGCAGTACTTC
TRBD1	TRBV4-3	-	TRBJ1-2	CASSQADRVHGYTF	TGCGCCAGCAGCCAAGCGGACAGGGTACATGGCTACACCTTC
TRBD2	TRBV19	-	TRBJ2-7	CASSMGGMAGSYEQYF	TGTGCCAGTAGTATGGGAGGGATGGCCGGATCCTACGAGCAGTACTTC
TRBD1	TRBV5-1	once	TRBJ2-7	CASSLMGQGDEQYF	TGCGCCAGCAGCTTGATGGGTCAGGGGGACGAGCAGTACTTC
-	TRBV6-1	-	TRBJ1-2	CASSENAGDSLFGYTF	TGTGCCAGCAGTGAAAACGCAGGGGATTCCCTCTTTGGCTACACCTTC
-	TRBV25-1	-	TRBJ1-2	CASSEPGARYGYTF	TGTGCCAGCAGTGAACCGGGAGCAAGATATGGCTACACCTTC
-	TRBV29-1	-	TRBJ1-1	CSAKRGNTEAFF	TGCAGCGCCAAAAGGGGGAACACTGAAGCTTTCTTT
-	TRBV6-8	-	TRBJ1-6	CASIPHREIAKGAYNSPLHF	TGTGCCAGCATTCCCCACAGGGAAATCGCGAAAGGGGCCTATAATTCACCCCTCCACTTT
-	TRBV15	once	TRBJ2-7	CATSRGQGLSYEQYF	TGTGCCACCAGCAGAGGTCAGGGCCTCTCCTACGAGCAGTACTTC
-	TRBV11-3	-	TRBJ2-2	CASSLVSSSRSGELFF	TGTGCCAGCAGCTTAGTGAGTAGTTCTCGGAGCGGGGAGCTGTTTTTT
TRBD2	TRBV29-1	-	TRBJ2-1	CSVEDVLAGGQKYNEQFF	TGCAGCGTTGAAGATGTCCTAGCGGGAGGGCAGAAGTACAATGAGCAGTTCTTC
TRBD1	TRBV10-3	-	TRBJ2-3	CAIGRQGGGDTQYF	TGTGCCATCGGCAGACAGGGGGGGGGAGATACGCAGTATTTT
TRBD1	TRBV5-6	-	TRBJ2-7	CASSLAGQADF	TGTGCCAGCAGCTTGGCCGGACAGGCCGACTTC
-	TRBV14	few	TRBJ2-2	CASSPLGGGTGELFF	TGTGCCAGCAGCCCTCTGGGGGGTGGCACCGGGGAGCTGTTTTTT
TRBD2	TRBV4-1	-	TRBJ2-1	CASRLGRGQTSGSRDEQFF	TGCGCCAGCAGACTTGGGCGGGGTCAAACTAGCGGGAGTAGGGATGAGCAGTTCTTC
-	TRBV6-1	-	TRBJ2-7	CASSDWGDRTYEQYF	TGTGCCAGCAGTGATTGGGGGGACAGAACCTACGAGCAGTACTTC
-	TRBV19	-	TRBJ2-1	CASSIPTYNEQFF	TGTGCCAGTAGTATTCCTACTTACAATGAGCAGTTCTTC
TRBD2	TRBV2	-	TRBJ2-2	CASSDSSGPHRGGELFF	TGTGCCAGCAGTGACTCTAGCGGACCCCACCGAGGCGGGGAGCTGTTTTTT
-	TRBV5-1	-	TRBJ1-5	CASSLGGSNQPQHF	TGCGCCAGCAGCTTAGGGGGAAGCAATCAGCCCCAGCATTTT
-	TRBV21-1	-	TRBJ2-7	CASVVGGPHEQYF	TGTGCCAGCGTCGTAGGAGGCCCCCACGAGCAGTACTTC
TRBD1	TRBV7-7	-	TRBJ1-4	CASSPGGGIIGNEKLFF	TGTGCCAGCAGTCCAGGGGGCGGCATCATCGGTAATGAAAAACTGTTTTTT
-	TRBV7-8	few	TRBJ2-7	CASSSSGGSYEQYF	TGTGCCAGCAGCTCTTCCGGGGGCTCCTACGAGCAGTACTTC
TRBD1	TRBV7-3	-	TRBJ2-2	CASSLTGGANTGELFF	TGTGCCAGCAGCTTAACAGGGGGCGCGAACACCGGGGAGCTGTTTTTT
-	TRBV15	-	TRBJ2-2	CATSPGRRFGTGELFF	TGTGCCACCAGCCCGGGTCGGAGGTTTGGGACCGGGGAGCTGTTTTTT
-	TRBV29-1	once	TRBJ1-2	CSALGEGYTF	TGCAGCGCGTTAGGGGAAGGCTACACCTTC
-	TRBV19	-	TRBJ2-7	CASSILGASKPTEQYF	TGTGCCAGTAGTATTCTTGGTGCCTCGAAGCCTACCGAGCAGTACTTC
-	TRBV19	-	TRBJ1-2	CASLAVRGYTF	TGTGCCAGTCTGGCGGTGCGGGGCTACACCTTC
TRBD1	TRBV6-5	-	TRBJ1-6	CASSLRQGPSPLHF	TGTGCCAGCAGTCTCCGACAGGGCCCTTCACCCCTCCACTTT
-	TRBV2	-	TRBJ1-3	CASSEAETVGNTIYF	TGTGCCAGCAGTGAAGCGGAAACAGTCGGAAACACCATATATTTT
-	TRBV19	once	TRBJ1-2	CASSMPGTQEGLYGYTF	TGTGCCAGTAGTATGCCCGGGACGCAGGAGGGGCTCTATGGCTACACCTTC
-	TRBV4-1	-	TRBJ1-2	CASSQAHRVGSDGYTF	TGCGCCAGCAGCCAAGCACACAGAGTAGGTTCGGATGGCTACACCTTC
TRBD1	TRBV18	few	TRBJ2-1	CASSPRRTGEGSYNEQFF	TGTGCCAGCTCACCGCGACGGACAGGGGAGGGGTCCTACAATGAGCAGTTCTTC
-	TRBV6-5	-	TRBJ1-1	CASSTRQVNTEAFF	TGTGCCAGCAGTACTCGACAGGTTAACACTGAAGCTTTCTTT
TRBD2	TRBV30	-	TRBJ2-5	CAWGLAGQETQYF	TGTGCCTGGGGACTAGCGGGGCAAGAGACCCAGTACTTC
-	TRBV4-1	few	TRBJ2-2	CASSQEGVANTGELFF	TGCGCCAGCAGCCAAGAAGGAGTAGCGAACACCGGGGAGCTGTTTTTT
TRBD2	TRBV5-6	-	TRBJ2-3	CASSSRLAGIRDTQYF	TGTGCCAGCAGCTCGAGACTAGCGGGAATTAGAGATACGCAGTATTTT
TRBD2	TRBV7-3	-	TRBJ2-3	CASSPRGGSMDTQYF	TGTGCCAGCAGCCCGCGGGGGGGTAGTATGGATACGCAGTATTTT
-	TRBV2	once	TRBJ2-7	CASSDQGRYEQYF	TGTGCCAGCAGTGACCAGGGGCGGTACGAGCAGTACTTC
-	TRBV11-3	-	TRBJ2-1	CASSLGGTLNNEQFF	TGTGCCAGCAGCTTAGGTGGGACTCTAAACAATGAGCAGTTCTTC
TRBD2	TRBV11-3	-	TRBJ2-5	CASSLDRRGAGDQETQYF	TGTGCCAGCAGCTTAGATCGGAGGGGAGCGGGGGACCAAGAGACCCAGTACTTC
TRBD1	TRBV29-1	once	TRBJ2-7	CSVEGDRVPYEQYF	TGCAGCGTTGAAGGTGACAGGGTCCCCTACGAGCAGTACTTC
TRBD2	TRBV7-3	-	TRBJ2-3	CASSFPGTLAGSSTDTQYF	TGTGCCAGCAGCTTCCCCGGGACCCTAGCGGGGAGTAGCACAGATACGCAGTATTTT
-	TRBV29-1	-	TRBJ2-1	CSVGSGTDTYNEQFF	TGCAGCGTTGGCTCCGGGACTGACACGTACAATGAGCAGTTCTTC
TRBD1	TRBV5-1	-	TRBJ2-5	CARSVQGTGETQYF	TGCGCCAGAAGCGTACAGGGGACGGGAGAGACCCAGTACTTC